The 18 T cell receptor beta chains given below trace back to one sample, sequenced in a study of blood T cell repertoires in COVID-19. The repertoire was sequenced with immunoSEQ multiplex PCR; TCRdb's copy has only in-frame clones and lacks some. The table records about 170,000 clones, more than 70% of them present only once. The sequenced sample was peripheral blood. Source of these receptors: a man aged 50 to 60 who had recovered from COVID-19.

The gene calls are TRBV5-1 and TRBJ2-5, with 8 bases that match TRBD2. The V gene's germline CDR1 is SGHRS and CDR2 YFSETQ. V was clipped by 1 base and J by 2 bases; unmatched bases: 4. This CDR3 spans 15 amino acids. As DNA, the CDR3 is TGCGCCAGCAGCTTGAATCAGCGGGGGCAAGAGACCCAGTACTTC. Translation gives CASSLNQRGQETQYF.

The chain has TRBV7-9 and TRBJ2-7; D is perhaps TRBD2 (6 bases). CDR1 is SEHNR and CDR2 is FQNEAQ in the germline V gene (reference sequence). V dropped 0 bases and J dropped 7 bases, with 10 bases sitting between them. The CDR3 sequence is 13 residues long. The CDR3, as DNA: TGTGCCAGCAGCTTAGCGACGGCGGGGGAGCAGTACTTC. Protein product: CASSLATAGEQYF.

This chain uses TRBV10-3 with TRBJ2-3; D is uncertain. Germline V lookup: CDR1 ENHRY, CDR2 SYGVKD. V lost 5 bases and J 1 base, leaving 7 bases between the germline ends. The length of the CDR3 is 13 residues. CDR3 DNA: TGTGCCATCAGTCTCTTCGGCACAGATACGCAGTATTTT. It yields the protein CAISLFGTDTQYF.

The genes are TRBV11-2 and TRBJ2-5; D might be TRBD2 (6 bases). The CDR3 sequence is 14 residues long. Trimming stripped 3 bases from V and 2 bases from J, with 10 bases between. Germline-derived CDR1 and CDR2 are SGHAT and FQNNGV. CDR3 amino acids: CASSLRGLQETQYF. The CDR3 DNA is TGTGCCAGCAGCTTGCGGGGCCTACAAGAGACCCAGTACTTC.

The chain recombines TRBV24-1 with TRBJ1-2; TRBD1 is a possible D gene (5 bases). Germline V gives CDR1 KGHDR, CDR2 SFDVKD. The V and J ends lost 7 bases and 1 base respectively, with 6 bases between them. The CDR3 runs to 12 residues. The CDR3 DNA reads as TGTGCCACCAGGGACAATAACTATGGCTACACCTTC. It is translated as CATRDNNYGYTF.

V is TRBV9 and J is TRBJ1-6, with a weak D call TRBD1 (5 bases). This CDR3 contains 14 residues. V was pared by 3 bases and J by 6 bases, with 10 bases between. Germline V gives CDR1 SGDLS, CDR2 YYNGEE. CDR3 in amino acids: CASSEQETNSPLHF. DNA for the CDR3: TGTGCCAGCAGCGAACAGGAAACTAATTCACCCCTCCACTTT.

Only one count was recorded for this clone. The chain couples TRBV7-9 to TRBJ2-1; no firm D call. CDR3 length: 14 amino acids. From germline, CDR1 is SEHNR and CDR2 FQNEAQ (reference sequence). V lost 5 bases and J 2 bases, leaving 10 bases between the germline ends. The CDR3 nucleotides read TGTGCCAGCAGCACACCTGGCCCCTACAATGAGCAGTTCTTC. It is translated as CASSTPGPYNEQFF.

The CDR3 sequence: CASSWGLAGLASTDTQYF. The CDR3 DNA reads TGTGCCAGCAGCTGGGGACTAGCGGGGTTAGCTAGCACAGATACGCAGTATTTT. V gene TRBV7-2 combines with J gene TRBJ2-3; 13 bases are a match to TRBD2. In germline, CDR1 is SGHTA, CDR2 FQGNSA. V was clipped by 4 bases and J by 0 bases; unmatched bases: 7. CDR3 length: 18 residues.

This CDR3 reads CASSLDFYEQYF. The CDR3 DNA is TGTGCCAGCAGCTTAGACTTCTACGAGCAGTACTTC. The rearrangement links TRBV7-2 to TRBJ2-7; D is unclear. The germline V gene has CDR1 SGHTA and CDR2 FQGNSA. V was pared by 1 base and J by 3 bases, with 4 bases between. This CDR3 comprises 12 residues.

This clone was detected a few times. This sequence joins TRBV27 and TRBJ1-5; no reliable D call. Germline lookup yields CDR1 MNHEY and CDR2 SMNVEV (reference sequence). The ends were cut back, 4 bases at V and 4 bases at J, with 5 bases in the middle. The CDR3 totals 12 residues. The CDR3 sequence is CASSYQNQPQHF. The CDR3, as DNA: TGTGCCAGCAGTTACCAGAATCAGCCCCAGCATTTT.

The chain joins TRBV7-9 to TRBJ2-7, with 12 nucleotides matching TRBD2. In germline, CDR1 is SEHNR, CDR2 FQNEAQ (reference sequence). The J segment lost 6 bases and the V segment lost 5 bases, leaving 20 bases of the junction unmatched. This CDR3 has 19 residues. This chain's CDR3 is CASSEPHDNGLAGSREQYF. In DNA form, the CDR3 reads TGTGCCAGCAGCGAGCCCCATGATAACGGACTAGCGGGGTCCCGCGAGCAGTACTTC.

Written as DNA, the CDR3 is TGCGCCAGCAGCTCAACAGGGTGGAACACTGAAGCTTTCTTT. Translated: CASSSTGWNTEAFF. This chain connects TRBV5-1 to TRBJ1-1, with a weak D call TRBD1 (6 bases). CDR3 length: 14 amino acids. Looked up from germline, CDR1 is SGHRS and CDR2 is YFSETQ. V was shortened by 3 bases and J by 1 base, with 10 bases between the two germline ends.

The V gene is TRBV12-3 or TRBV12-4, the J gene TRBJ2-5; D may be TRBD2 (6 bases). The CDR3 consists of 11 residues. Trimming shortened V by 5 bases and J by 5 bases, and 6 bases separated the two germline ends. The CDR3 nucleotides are TGTGCCAGCAGTGGGAGGGAGACCCAGTACTTC. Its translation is CASSGRETQYF.

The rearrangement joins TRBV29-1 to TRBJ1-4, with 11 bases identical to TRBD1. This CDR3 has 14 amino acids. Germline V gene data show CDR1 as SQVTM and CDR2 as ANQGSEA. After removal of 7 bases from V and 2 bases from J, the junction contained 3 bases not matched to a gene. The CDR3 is CSARTGGTNEKLFF. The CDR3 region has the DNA TGCAGCGCCCGGACAGGGGGCACTAATGAAAAACTGTTTTTT.

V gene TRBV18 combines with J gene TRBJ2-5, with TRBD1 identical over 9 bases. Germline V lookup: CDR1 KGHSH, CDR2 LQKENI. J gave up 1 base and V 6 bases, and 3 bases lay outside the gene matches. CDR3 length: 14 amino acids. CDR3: CASSSTGGQETQYF. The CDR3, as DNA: TGTGCCAGCTCTTCGACAGGGGGCCAAGAGACCCAGTACTTC.

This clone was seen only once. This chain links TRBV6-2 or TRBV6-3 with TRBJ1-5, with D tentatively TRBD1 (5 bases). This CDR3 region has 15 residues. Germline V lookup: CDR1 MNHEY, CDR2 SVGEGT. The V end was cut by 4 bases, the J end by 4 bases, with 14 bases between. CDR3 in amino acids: CASSFRAGGNQPQHF. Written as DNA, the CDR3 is TGTGCCAGCAGTTTTAGGGCTGGGGGGAATCAGCCCCAGCATTTT.

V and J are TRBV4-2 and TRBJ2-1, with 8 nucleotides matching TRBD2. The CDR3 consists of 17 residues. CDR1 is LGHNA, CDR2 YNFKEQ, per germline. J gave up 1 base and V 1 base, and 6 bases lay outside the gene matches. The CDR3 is CASSQGGGGRSYNEQFF. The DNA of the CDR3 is TGTGCCAGCAGCCAAGGGGGCGGGGGGAGATCCTACAATGAGCAGTTCTTC.

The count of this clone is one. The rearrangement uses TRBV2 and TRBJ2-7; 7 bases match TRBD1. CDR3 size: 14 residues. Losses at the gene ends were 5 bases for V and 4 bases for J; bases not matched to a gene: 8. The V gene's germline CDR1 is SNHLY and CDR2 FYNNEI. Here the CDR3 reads CASSLQGVKYEQYF. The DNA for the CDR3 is TGTGCCAGCAGTCTCCAGGGGGTAAAGTACGAGCAGTACTTC.